A selection of T cell receptor beta chains follows, all from one sample in a study of blood T cell repertoires in COVID-19. TCRdb's table, derived via immunoSEQ multiplex PCR, lists solely in-frame clones and lacks some. The repertoire has approximately 200,000 clones, about 87% of them found once; the top ten carry approximately 6.2%. The sample consisted of peripheral blood. These TCRs come from a man in his 60s who had recovered from COVID-19. Both conserved end residues are part of each CDR3. Each record gives: V gene, clone size, D gene, J gene, CDR3 protein, CDR3 DNA. D genes are given only for firm matches. Not all rows give a size; the values are once, few, many and, for expanded clones, a class.

v_gene: TRBV25-1; abundance: NA; d_gene: NA; j_gene: TRBJ1-3; CDR3aa: CASSDPVIGVGNTIYF; CDR3nt: TGTGCCAGCAGTGACCCGGTAATAGGAGTTGGAAACACCATATATTTT
v_gene: TRBV10-2; abundance: NA; d_gene: NA; j_gene: TRBJ1-1; CDR3aa: CASSWGDTGRNTEAFF; CDR3nt: TGCGCCAGCAGTTGGGGGGATACGGGACGGAACACTGAAGCTTTCTTT
v_gene: TRBV5-8; abundance: NA; d_gene: TRBD1; j_gene: TRBJ1-2; CDR3aa: CASSITLTGAFSYGYTF; CDR3nt: TGTGCCAGCAGCATTACTCTGACAGGGGCGTTTAGCTATGGCTACACCTTC
v_gene: TRBV4-2; abundance: NA; d_gene: TRBD2; j_gene: TRBJ2-3; CDR3aa: CASSQEGAGVGTDTQYF; CDR3nt: TGTGCCAGCAGCCAAGAGGGAGCGGGGGTGGGCACAGATACGCAGTATTTT
v_gene: TRBV5-1; abundance: NA; d_gene: NA; j_gene: TRBJ2-3; CDR3aa: CASSLVLAADTQYF; CDR3nt: TGCGCCAGCAGCTTGGTGCTAGCCGCAGATACGCAGTATTTT
v_gene: TRBV10-1; abundance: once; d_gene: NA; j_gene: TRBJ1-2; CDR3aa: CATRPVQDHYGYTF; CDR3nt: TGCGCCACAAGACCCGTACAGGATCACTATGGCTACACCTTC
v_gene: TRBV7-3; abundance: NA; d_gene: NA; j_gene: TRBJ2-2; CDR3aa: CASSSRPTSNTGELFF; CDR3nt: TGTGCCAGCAGCTCCCGGCCGACTAGTAACACCGGGGAGCTGTTTTTT
v_gene: TRBV19; abundance: NA; d_gene: NA; j_gene: TRBJ2-2; CDR3aa: CASRGRGPNTGELFF; CDR3nt: TGTGCCAGTAGGGGTAGGGGCCCTAACACCGGGGAGCTGTTTTTT
v_gene: TRBV27; abundance: NA; d_gene: NA; j_gene: TRBJ2-7; CDR3aa: CASRDDLRGEQYF; CDR3nt: TGTGCCAGCAGGGATGACCTAAGGGGCGAGCAGTACTTC
v_gene: TRBV28; abundance: NA; d_gene: TRBD2; j_gene: TRBJ2-1; CDR3aa: CASSLSRGGRPYEQFF; CDR3nt: TGTGCCAGCAGTTTATCACGGGGCGGGAGGCCCTATGAGCAGTTCTTC
v_gene: TRBV10-3; abundance: few; d_gene: TRBD1; j_gene: TRBJ1-1; CDR3aa: CAISRGQDTEAFF; CDR3nt: TGTGCCATCAGCAGGGGGCAGGACACTGAAGCTTTCTTT
v_gene: TRBV7-9; abundance: NA; d_gene: TRBD2; j_gene: TRBJ2-1; CDR3aa: CASSLLAGNNEQFF; CDR3nt: TGTGCCAGCAGCTTACTAGCGGGGAACAATGAGCAGTTCTTC
v_gene: TRBV2; abundance: few; d_gene: TRBD1; j_gene: TRBJ1-5; CDR3aa: CASSRQGYQPQHF; CDR3nt: TGTGCCAGCAGCAGACAGGGATATCAGCCCCAGCATTTT
v_gene: TRBV10-3; abundance: few; d_gene: TRBD2; j_gene: TRBJ2-1; CDR3aa: CAISEVRLAGNEQFF; CDR3nt: TGTGCCATCAGTGAGGTTCGACTAGCGGGGAATGAGCAGTTCTTC
v_gene: TRBV5-1; abundance: once; d_gene: TRBD1; j_gene: TRBJ1-6; CDR3aa: CASSLTGGEDSPLHF; CDR3nt: TGCGCCAGCAGCTTGACAGGGGGTGAGGATTCACCCCTCCACTTT
v_gene: TRBV27; abundance: NA; d_gene: NA; j_gene: TRBJ2-7; CDR3aa: CASSRTVEYEQYF; CDR3nt: TGTGCCAGCAGTAGGACTGTAGAATACGAGCAGTACTTC
v_gene: TRBV30; abundance: NA; d_gene: TRBD1; j_gene: TRBJ2-7; CDR3aa: CACQRDRTYEQYF; CDR3nt: TGTGCCTGCCAAAGGGACAGGACCTACGAGCAGTACTTC
v_gene: TRBV6-7; abundance: NA; d_gene: TRBD1; j_gene: TRBJ2-7; CDR3aa: CASSYLHRGRTYEQYF; CDR3nt: TGTGCCAGCAGTTACCTCCACAGGGGGAGAACCTACGAGCAGTACTTC
v_gene: TRBV5-1; abundance: NA; d_gene: TRBD1; j_gene: TRBJ1-1; CDR3aa: CASSSGQGVNTEAFF; CDR3nt: TGCGCCAGCAGCAGTGGACAGGGGGTAAACACTGAAGCTTTCTTT
v_gene: TRBV4-3; abundance: NA; d_gene: TRBD1; j_gene: TRBJ2-5; CDR3aa: CASSQVWTGGKTQYF; CDR3nt: TGCGCCAGCAGCCAAGTATGGACAGGGGGGAAGACCCAGTACTTC
v_gene: TRBV19; abundance: NA; d_gene: TRBD1; j_gene: TRBJ1-5; CDR3aa: CASSTPGTGNQPQHF; CDR3nt: TGTGCCAGTAGTACCCCCGGGACAGGGAACCAGCCCCAGCATTTT
v_gene: TRBV18; abundance: NA; d_gene: NA; j_gene: TRBJ1-2; CDR3aa: CASSLQGLGGYTF; CDR3nt: TGTGCCAGCTCACTACAAGGCCTCGGGGGCTACACCTTC
v_gene: TRBV15; abundance: NA; d_gene: TRBD1; j_gene: TRBJ1-1; CDR3aa: CATSRDATGANTEAFF; CDR3nt: TGTGCCACCAGCAGGGACGCCACAGGGGCGAACACTGAAGCTTTCTTT
v_gene: TRBV4-1; abundance: NA; d_gene: NA; j_gene: TRBJ1-5; CDR3aa: CASSQDSNNQPQHF; CDR3nt: TGCGCCAGCAGCCAAGATAGTAACAATCAGCCCCAGCATTTT
v_gene: TRBV29-1; abundance: NA; d_gene: NA; j_gene: TRBJ1-5; CDR3aa: CSVEASGQPQHF; CDR3nt: TGCAGCGTTGAAGCATCGGGGCAGCCCCAGCATTTT
v_gene: TRBV10-3; abundance: NA; d_gene: TRBD1; j_gene: TRBJ1-4; CDR3aa: CAISPGTGGTNEKLFF; CDR3nt: TGTGCCATCAGCCCCGGGACAGGGGGGACTAATGAAAAACTGTTTTTT
v_gene: TRBV3-1/TRBV3-2; abundance: NA; d_gene: TRBD1; j_gene: TRBJ2-5; CDR3aa: CASSHPGGLVRTQYF; CDR3nt: TGTGCCAGCAGCCATCCAGGGGGCCTCGTGAGGACCCAGTACTTC
v_gene: TRBV6-1; abundance: NA; d_gene: TRBD1; j_gene: TRBJ1-2; CDR3aa: CASSDVHNRGDYYYGYTF; CDR3nt: TGTGCCAGCAGTGACGTCCACAACAGGGGCGACTACTACTATGGCTACACCTTC
v_gene: TRBV7-3; abundance: many; d_gene: TRBD1; j_gene: TRBJ1-1; CDR3aa: CASGPTGGTEAFF; CDR3nt: TGTGCCAGCGGACCCACAGGGGGAACTGAAGCTTTCTTT
v_gene: TRBV5-6; abundance: NA; d_gene: NA; j_gene: TRBJ1-2; CDR3aa: CASSFEGRNYGYTF; CDR3nt: TGTGCCAGCAGCTTCGAGGGAAGGAACTATGGCTACACCTTC
v_gene: TRBV10-3; abundance: NA; d_gene: TRBD2; j_gene: TRBJ2-7; CDR3aa: CAIGVGGSSYEQYF; CDR3nt: TGTGCCATCGGAGTAGGCGGGAGCTCCTACGAGCAGTACTTC
v_gene: TRBV7-2; abundance: NA; d_gene: NA; j_gene: TRBJ1-5; CDR3aa: CASSFSYSNQPQHF; CDR3nt: TGTGCCAGCAGCTTCAGTTATAGCAATCAGCCCCAGCATTTT
v_gene: TRBV6-1; abundance: once; d_gene: NA; j_gene: TRBJ2-7; CDR3aa: CASSEAGGGYEQYF; CDR3nt: TGTGCCAGCAGTGAAGCGGGGGGAGGCTACGAGCAGTACTTC
v_gene: TRBV6-5; abundance: NA; d_gene: NA; j_gene: TRBJ1-5; CDR3aa: CASRPTGNNQPQHF; CDR3nt: TGTGCCAGCAGGCCTACAGGGAACAATCAGCCCCAGCATTTT
v_gene: TRBV5-1; abundance: NA; d_gene: NA; j_gene: TRBJ1-5; CDR3aa: CASSLEPGASNQPQHF; CDR3nt: TGCGCCAGCAGCTTGGAGCCAGGGGCTAGCAATCAGCCCCAGCATTTT
v_gene: TRBV19; abundance: NA; d_gene: NA; j_gene: TRBJ2-7; CDR3aa: CASSIGGASYEQYF; CDR3nt: TGTGCCAGTAGTATCGGTGGGGCCTCCTACGAGCAGTACTTC
v_gene: TRBV19; abundance: NA; d_gene: NA; j_gene: TRBJ2-1; CDR3aa: CASSSDYYNEQFF; CDR3nt: TGTGCCAGTAGTTCGGACTACTACAATGAGCAGTTCTTC
v_gene: TRBV9; abundance: few; d_gene: NA; j_gene: TRBJ1-2; CDR3aa: CASSVRQDPYGYTF; CDR3nt: TGTGCCAGCAGCGTCCGACAGGACCCCTATGGCTACACCTTC
v_gene: TRBV5-4; abundance: NA; d_gene: TRBD2; j_gene: TRBJ2-3; CDR3aa: CASSLLTSGSTDTQYF; CDR3nt: TGTGCCAGCAGCCTATTGACTAGCGGGAGCACAGATACGCAGTATTTT
v_gene: TRBV7-2; abundance: NA; d_gene: TRBD1; j_gene: TRBJ1-6; CDR3aa: CASSLLGQGNSPLHF; CDR3nt: TGTGCCAGCAGCTTGTTGGGACAGGGTAATTCACCCCTCCACTTT
v_gene: TRBV30; abundance: NA; d_gene: NA; j_gene: TRBJ2-2; CDR3aa: CAWSSGYTGELFF; CDR3nt: TGTGCCTGGAGTTCGGGGTACACCGGGGAGCTGTTTTTT
v_gene: TRBV7-3; abundance: NA; d_gene: TRBD2; j_gene: TRBJ2-5; CDR3aa: CASSFSLAGETQYF; CDR3nt: TGTGCCAGCAGCTTCAGCCTAGCGGGAGAGACCCAGTACTTC
v_gene: TRBV10-2; abundance: NA; d_gene: NA; j_gene: TRBJ2-7; CDR3aa: CATRSDGYEQYF; CDR3nt: TGCGCCACCCGAAGCGATGGCTACGAGCAGTACTTC
v_gene: TRBV19; abundance: NA; d_gene: TRBD1; j_gene: TRBJ1-2; CDR3aa: CASSKYRDRTYGYTF; CDR3nt: TGTGCCAGTAGTAAATACCGGGACAGGACCTATGGCTACACCTTC
v_gene: TRBV10-1; abundance: few; d_gene: TRBD1; j_gene: TRBJ1-2; CDR3aa: CASTPRGQIYGYTF; CDR3nt: TGCGCCAGCACCCCTAGGGGACAGATCTATGGCTACACCTTC
v_gene: TRBV24-1; abundance: NA; d_gene: NA; j_gene: TRBJ2-5; CDR3aa: CATSLAEILLRETQYF; CDR3nt: TGTGCCACCAGTTTAGCGGAGATCTTATTACGAGAGACCCAGTACTTC